The 5 T cell receptor beta chains reported below all come from one sample, sequenced in a study of cytomegalovirus exposure and HLA in healthy donors. The PCR employed 60 Vbeta primers together with 13 Jbeta primers. Sequenced by immunoSEQ multiplex PCR; TCRdb stores in-frame clones only, minus some. The sample yields about 190,000 clones, over 60% seen once. Sequenced material: PBMCs. The receptors were gathered from a man aged 30 to 39 in good health and CMV-seropositive.

The rearrangement joins TRBV4-1 to TRBJ1-4; 8 nucleotides agree with TRBD1. The CDR3 runs 13 residues. The J segment lost 7 bases and the V segment lost 10 bases, leaving 8 bases of the junction unmatched. CDR1 is MGHRA, CDR2 YSYEKL, per germline. CDR3: CAISGQDSEKLFF. In DNA form, the CDR3 reads TGCGCCATCTCGGGACAGGACAGTGAAAAACTGTTTTTT.

Only a few counts were recorded for this clone. The chain is built from TRBV7-9 and TRBJ2-3, with TRBD2 matching 8 bases. Germline trimming cut 7 bases from V and 2 bases from J; bases unmatched to any gene: 11. The CDR3 runs to 16 residues. Germline values: CDR1 SEHNR, CDR2 FQNEAQ (reference sequence). CDR3 in amino acids: CASTPWGGGPTDTQYF. CDR3 in DNA: TGTGCCAGCACACCCTGGGGCGGGGGGCCCACAGATACGCAGTATTTT.

The chain carries TRBV2 and TRBJ2-5; D might be TRBD1 (5 bases). The end of the DNA fits TRBJ2-7 better, so the J call may be wrong. The CDR3 length is 13 residues. The germline gives CDR1 SNHLY, CDR2 FYNNEI. The DNA of the CDR3 is TGTGCCAGCGCAGGACAAATCGGGTACGAGCAGTACTTC. This codes for CASAGQIGYEQYF.

This clone came up once. This chain uses TRBV5-6 with TRBJ2-7; 10 bases agree with TRBD2. The germline gives CDR1 SGHDT, CDR2 YYEEEE. V trimming: 5 bases; J trimming: 7 bases; junction bases outside the gene matches: 15. The CDR3 is made up of 16 amino acids. CDR3 nucleotide sequence: TGTGCCAGCAGTATGACCCCTAGCGGGGGAGCGGGAGAGCAGTACTTC. It codes for CASSMTPSGGAGEQYF.

V is TRBV11-3 and J is TRBJ2-2; 8 positions agree with TRBD1. CDR1 and CDR2 from the germline V gene are SGHNT and YENEEA. V shed 4 bases and J 7 bases; nucleotides not matched to a gene: 5. This CDR3 is 14 amino acids long. CDR3 in amino acids: CASSSTGVRGELFF. CDR3 coding DNA: TGTGCCAGCAGCTCGACAGGGGTACGCGGGGAGCTGTTTTTT.